The 6 T cell receptor beta chains in this list originate from one sample, sequenced in a study of cytomegalovirus exposure and HLA in healthy donors. With 60 Vbeta and 13 Jbeta primers, the PCR was carried out. Only in-frame clones appear in the TCRdb table, and some are missing; sequencing was by immunoSEQ multiplex PCR. The table has about 190,000 clones, 60% to 80% seen once. What was sequenced was PBMCs. Source of these receptors: a woman in her thirties in good health and CMV-seropositive.

The rearrangement links TRBV10-3 to TRBJ1-2; perhaps TRBD1 as D (5 bases). The CDR3 extends over 12 amino acids. Deletions cut 3 bases from V and 9 bases from J, with 11 bases between. Germline V CDR1 and CDR2: ENHRY, SYGVKD. Here the CDR3 reads CAISDRAPRYTF. The CDR3 nucleotides are TGTGCCATCAGTGACAGGGCACCGCGCTACACCTTC.

This clone occurred a few times. The chain couples TRBV4-1 to TRBJ1-2, with D tentatively TRBD1 (5 bases). The germline gives CDR1 MGHRA, CDR2 YSYEKL. This CDR3 is built from 16 residues. V was clipped by 1 base and J by 0 bases, with 12 bases between them. The CDR3 protein is CASSQVGGTANYGYTF. The DNA of the CDR3 is TGCGCCAGCAGCCAAGTTGGGGGGACGGCTAACTATGGCTACACCTTC.

This clone is a singleton in its sample. One junction end disagrees with the germline gene, perhaps due to a read error. This chain uses TRBV6-6 with TRBJ1-1, with no clear D. The CDR3 is 11 residues long. Germline values: CDR1 MNHNY, CDR2 SVGAGI (reference sequence). The CDR3 reads CATTVGTGAFF. The DNA for the CDR3 is TGTGCCACCACAGTAGGAACTGGAGCTTTCTTT.

The chain combines TRBV28 with TRBJ1-1; a weak D match, TRBD1 (6 bases). Trimming pared 3 bases from V and 2 bases from J, leaving 13 bases between. The germline V gene encodes CDR1 MDHEN and CDR2 SYDVKM. CDR3 size: 15 residues. CDR3 amino acids: CASSLRGKLNTEAFF. The CDR3 coding sequence is TGTGCCAGCAGTTTGAGGGGGAAACTTAACACTGAAGCTTTCTTT.

V and J are TRBV30 and TRBJ2-1, with 10 bases matching TRBD2. V trimming: 4 bases; J trimming: 2 bases; junction bases outside the gene matches: 2. The CDR3 spans 14 residues. Germline values: CDR1 GTSNPN, CDR2 SVGIG (reference sequence). This chain's CDR3 is CAWTGLAAYNEQFF. The CDR3 bases are TGTGCCTGGACCGGACTAGCGGCCTACAATGAGCAGTTCTTC. The whole variable domain, remainder taken from reference TRBV30 and TRBJ2-1, is SQTIHQWPATLVQPVGSPLSLECTVEGTSNPNLYWYRQAAGRGLQLLFYSVGIGQISSEVPQNLSASRPQDRQFILSSKKLLLSDSGFYLCAWTGLAAYNEQFFGPGTRLTVL.

In regard to this clone: Germline is not matched at one junction end, which may reflect a read error. The same CDR3 is also encoded by other DNA sequences in this sample. J is TRBJ2-2 and V is TRBV5-6, with TRBD2 as a possible D gene (5 bases). The CDR3 length is 17 residues. Germline assignment: CDR1 SGHDT and CDR2 YYEEEE. CDR3 sequence: CASIHLGKTSNTGELFF. The CDR3 DNA sequence: TGCGCCAGCATCCACCTCGGGAAGACTTCGAACACCGGGGAGCTGTTTTTT.